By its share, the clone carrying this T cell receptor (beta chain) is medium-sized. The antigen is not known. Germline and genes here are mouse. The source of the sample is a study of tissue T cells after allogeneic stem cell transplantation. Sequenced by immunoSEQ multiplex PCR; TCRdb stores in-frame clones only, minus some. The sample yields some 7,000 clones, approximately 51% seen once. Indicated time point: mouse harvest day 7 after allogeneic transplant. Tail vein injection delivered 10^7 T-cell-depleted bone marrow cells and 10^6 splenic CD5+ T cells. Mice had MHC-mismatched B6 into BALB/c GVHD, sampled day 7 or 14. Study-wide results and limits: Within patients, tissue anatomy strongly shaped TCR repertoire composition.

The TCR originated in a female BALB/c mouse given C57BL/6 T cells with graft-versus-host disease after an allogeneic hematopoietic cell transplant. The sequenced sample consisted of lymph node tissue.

The sequenced CDR3 bases are TGTGCTAGCAGTAGGGGGGGGACTTTTCAAGACACCCAGTAC. Protein: CASSRGGTFQDTQY. The entire CDR3 reads CASSRGGTFQDTQYF. This chain joins TRBV17 and TRBJ2-5; 7 bases agree with TRBD2. The CDR3 extends 1 residue past the end of the read, so its final part is completed from the germline J gene. The CDR3 covers 15 residues. Losses at the gene ends were 3 bases for V and 3 bases for J; bases not matched to a gene: 6. CDR1 and CDR2 (germline): MNHDT, YYDKIL.